In this sample, the clone carrying this TCR beta chain turned up many times. This entry belongs to a study of CDR3 diversity in severe acne. TCRdb re-analysed the PCR reads in MiXCR, keeping a single row per CDR3 protein. The sample holds more than 85,000 distinct CDR3 sequences, more than 45% seen once. The CDR3 loop spans 13 amino acids. Germline V gene lookup returns CDR1 LGHNA and CDR2 YSLEER. The V and J ends lost 5 bases and 3 bases respectively, with 8 bases between them. The chain recombines TRBV4-3 with TRBJ1-3; no firm D call. The sequence was collected from a male donor with acne. Sequenced: blood. DNA of the CDR3: TGCGCCAGCAGCAACGCGGGTGGAAACACCATATATTTT. Protein sequence: CASSNAGGNTIYF.